Each of the 30 T cell receptor beta chains below was sequenced from the same sample in a study of cytomegalovirus exposure and HLA in healthy donors. The PCR contained 60 Vbeta and 13 Jbeta primers. The assay was immunoSEQ multiplex PCR, and TCRdb's table has in-frame clones only and misses some. The profile shows about 200,000 clones, roughly four fifths of them singletons. What was sequenced was PBMCs. The receptors originated from a woman younger than 30 in good health and CMV-seronegative.

The CDR3 bases are TGTGCCAGCAGTGACTCGGACAGGGGTTCACCCCTCCACTTT. Translating gives CASSDSDRGSPLHF. This chain connects TRBV6-4 to TRBJ1-6; 9 positions agree with TRBD1. The CDR3 has 14 amino acids. The germline V gene has CDR1 MRHNA and CDR2 SNTAGT. Trimming cost V 0 bases and J 9 bases; bases outside gene matches: 0.

This clone was counted a few times. Here the CDR3 DNA reads TGTGCCAGCAGGCCGACAGGGGGGGAGGAAGCTTTCTTT. This gives the protein CASRPTGGEEAFF. The chain uses TRBV6-1 and TRBJ1-1; 9 bases line up with TRBD1. Germline V CDR1 and CDR2: MNHNS, SASEGT. J was trimmed by 8 bases and V by 6 bases; bases with no gene match: 7. CDR3 length equals 13 residues.

The rearrangement links TRBV28 to TRBJ1-5; D possibly corresponds to TRBD1 (6 bases). CDR1 and CDR2 (germline): MDHEN, SYDVKM. V lost 4 bases, J lost 0 bases, and 16 bases lay in between. The CDR3 consists of 17 residues. CDR3 residues: CASSSAGAGYSNQPQHF. CDR3 in DNA: TGTGCCAGCAGTTCCGCGGGGGCGGGGTATAGCAATCAGCCCCAGCATTTT.

The chain uses TRBV7-9 and TRBJ1-6; the match to TRBD1 covers 7 bases. There are 13 residues in the CDR3. Germline lookup yields CDR1 SEHNR and CDR2 FQNEAQ (reference sequence). V lost 5 bases and J lost 14; bases outside the gene matches: 9. CDR3 residues: CASSPKDRTSLHF. As DNA, the CDR3 is TGTGCCAGCAGCCCCAAGGACAGGACCTCCCTCCACTTT.

The chain employs TRBV11-2 and TRBJ2-7; 13 bases agree with TRBD2. The CDR3 spans 16 residues. CDR1 and CDR2 from the germline V gene are SGHAT and FQNNGV. Trimming at V came to 1 base and at J to 6 bases, leaving 6 bases not matched to a gene. The CDR3 coding sequence is TGTGCCAGCAGCTTAGGAAGGACTAGCGGGAGTGTCGAGCAGTACGTC. Its translation: CASSLGRTSGSVEQYV.

The chain joins TRBV10-2 to TRBJ1-2; 8 bases agree with TRBD1. Germline V gene data show CDR1 as WSHSY and CDR2 as SAAADI. This CDR3 has 13 residues. V dropped 2 bases and J dropped 8; count of bases not matched to a gene: 4. The CDR3 coding sequence is TGCGCCAGCAGTGAGGCGCCAGGGGGCGGCTACACCTTC. Amino acids: CASSEAPGGGYTF.

The DNA of the CDR3 is TGTGCCAGCAGTTACTCGGGGGGGGCCTATTCTTCCGAGCAGTACTTC. It specifies CASSYSGGAYSSEQYF. The V gene is TRBV6-5, the J gene TRBJ2-7, with D possibly matching TRBD2 (7 bases). V dropped 0 bases and J dropped 6 bases, with 18 bases sitting between them. Per germline, CDR1 MNHEY and CDR2 SVGAGI. The CDR3 is made up of 16 amino acids.

The V call is TRBV6-1, the J call TRBJ2-7; TRBD2 matches at 12 bases. Germline trimming cut 4 bases from V and 3 bases from J; bases unmatched to any gene: 10. The CDR3 is made up of 17 amino acids. The germline V gene has CDR1 MNHNS and CDR2 SASEGT. The CDR3 nucleotides are TGTGCCAGCAGTGTACCCCTTTGGACTAGCGGGAACTACGAGCAGTACTTC. Residues: CASSVPLWTSGNYEQYF.

The gene calls are TRBV7-9 and TRBJ1-4; D not resolved. The germline V gene has CDR1 SEHNR and CDR2 FQNEAQ (reference sequence). Trimming cost V 3 bases and J 4 bases, with 9 bases left between them. CDR3 length: 14 residues. The CDR3 sequence: CASSFGSRNEKLFF. As DNA, the CDR3 is TGTGCCAGCAGCTTCGGGAGTCGTAATGAAAAACTGTTTTTT.

The chain uses TRBV7-9 and TRBJ1-2; tentatively, D is TRBD1 (6 bases). The CDR3 sequence is 16 residues long. Germline V gene data show CDR1 as SEHNR and CDR2 as FQNEAQ (reference sequence). Trimming left V 5 bases short and J 6 bases short, with 22 bases between. CDR3 sequence reads: CASSLLSGQTYHGYTF. CDR3 DNA sequence: TGTGCCAGCAGCCTACTCTCCGGACAGACATACCATGGCTACACCTTC. Complete variable domain (other parts from reference TRBV7-9 and TRBJ1-2): DTGVSQNPRHKITKRGQNVTFRCDPISEHNRLYWYRQTLGQGPEFLTYFQNEAQLEKSRLLSDRFSAERPKGSFSTLEIQRTEQGDSAMYLCASSLLSGQTYHGYTFGSGTRLTVV.

The chain links TRBV5-1 to TRBJ2-1; the match to TRBD2 covers 8 bases. Germline trimming cut 4 bases from V and 4 bases from J; bases unmatched to any gene: 7. CDR3 length equals 15 residues. CDR1 and CDR2 (germline): SGHRS, YFSETQ. CDR3 region: CASSADTGGYNEQFF. In DNA form, the CDR3 reads TGCGCCAGCAGCGCGGACACGGGAGGGTACAATGAGCAGTTCTTC.

The chain uses TRBV6-5 and TRBJ2-1, with TRBD2 identical over 10 bases. V gave up 10 bases and J gave up 6 bases; unmatched junction bases: 3. Germline values: CDR1 MNHEY, CDR2 SVGAGI. The CDR3 has 12 amino acids. The CDR3 DNA reads TGTGCCACCTCTAGCGGGAGCAATGAGCAGTTCTTC. This sequence encodes CATSSGSNEQFF.

This clone has more than one count but fewer than ten. The genes are TRBV5-4 and TRBJ2-7, with 11 nucleotides matching TRBD2. The CDR3 is 15 residues long. After removal of 3 bases from V and 5 bases from J, the junction contained 7 bases not matched to a gene. Germline V lookup: CDR1 SGHNT, CDR2 YYREEE (reference sequence). The CDR3 nucleotides are TGTGCCAGCAGCTCCGACCTAGCGGGAGGTAACGAGCAGTACTTC. Its translation: CASSSDLAGGNEQYF.

The chain employs TRBV28 and TRBJ2-3; weak D call: TRBD2 (6 bases). V was clipped by 3 bases and J by 3 bases, with 7 bases between them. CDR3 length: 13 residues. CDR1 MDHEN and CDR2 SYDVKM come from the germline V gene. CDR3 loop: CASSFGGTDTQYF. CDR3 nucleotide sequence: TGTGCCAGCAGTTTCGGGGGAACAGATACGCAGTATTTT. Combining the CDR3 with reference TRBV28 and TRBJ2-3 gives the whole variable domain DVKVTQSSRYLVKRTGEKVFLECVQDMDHENMFWYRQDPGLGLRLIYFSYDVKMKEKGDIPEGYSVSREKKERFSLILESASTNQTSMYLCASSFGGTDTQYFGPGTRLTVL.

This clone was found a few times. The rearrangement joins TRBV5-1 to TRBJ2-1, with D uncertain. V was cut by 1 base and J by 9 bases, with 5 bases left in between. This CDR3 is built from 11 residues. Germline lookup yields CDR1 SGHRS and CDR2 YFSETQ. DNA for the CDR3: TGCGCCAGCAGCTTGCGTTTTGAGCAGTTCTTC. It is translated as CASSLRFEQFF. The complete variable domain, with remaining parts taken from reference TRBV5-1 and TRBJ2-1, reads KAGVTQTPRYLIKTRGQQVTLSCSPISGHRSVSWYQQTPGQGLQFLFEYFSETQRNKGNFPGRFSGRQFSNSRSEMNVSTLELGDSALYLCASSLRFEQFFGPGTRLTVL.

V usage is TRBV6-5 and J usage is TRBJ1-6; D ambiguous. This CDR3 contains 15 residues. Per the germline V gene, CDR1 is MNHEY and CDR2 is SVGAGI. Trimming left V 2 bases short and J 7 bases short, with 12 bases between. In nucleotides, the CDR3 is TGTGCCAGCAGTTACGACGGGGTACGGAATTCACCCCTCCACTTT. Encoded protein: CASSYDGVRNSPLHF.

The chain couples TRBV9 to TRBJ2-1; 10 nucleotides agree with TRBD1. Germline V gene sequence: CDR1 SGDLS, CDR2 YYNGEE. V gave up 3 bases and J gave up 2 bases; unmatched junction bases: 2. This CDR3 contains 15 residues. The CDR3 here is CASSEGTGAYNEQFF. The CDR3 coding sequence is TGTGCCAGCAGCGAGGGGACAGGGGCCTACAATGAGCAGTTCTTC.

V and J are TRBV21-1 and TRBJ2-7; TRBD1 is the table's D call and was not checked against the DNA. TRBV21-1 is marked as a pseudogene. This CDR3 has 13 amino acids. The CDR3 bases are TGTGCCAGCAGTGGACACCCATCCTACGAGCAGTACGTC. Translated: CASSGHPSYEQYV.

This chain connects TRBV13 to TRBJ2-1; TRBD2 matches at 11 bases. This CDR3 is 16 amino acids long. V was pared by 2 bases and J by 8 bases, with 8 bases of the junction left unmatched. From germline, CDR1 is PRHDT and CDR2 FYEKMQ (reference sequence). The CDR3 sequence is CASSLRLAGGFDEQFF. The DNA for the CDR3 is TGTGCCAGCAGCTTAAGGCTAGCGGGAGGTTTCGATGAGCAGTTCTTC.

This chain links TRBV13 with TRBJ2-2; 13 bases fit TRBD2. From germline, CDR1 is PRHDT and CDR2 FYEKMQ (reference sequence). This CDR3 has 16 residues. Trimming took 4 bases from V and 5 from J; bases not matched to a gene: 4. The CDR3 coding sequence is TGTGCCAGCAGCTCCGGGGGACTAGCGGGAACCGGGGAGCTGTTTTTT. This sequence encodes CASSSGGLAGTGELFF.

This chain joins TRBV5-5 and TRBJ1-4; the D gene is possibly TRBD1 (5 bases). Germline V gene lookup returns CDR1 SGHKS and CDR2 YYEKEE (reference sequence). V shed 0 bases and J shed 5 bases, with 14 bases lying between them. CDR3 length: 16 amino acids. The CDR3 DNA reads TGTGCCAGCAGCTTGGCGTGGAGGGGCCCCAATGAAAAACTGTTTTTT. Translating it yields CASSLAWRGPNEKLFF.

This chain links TRBV7-9 with TRBJ2-7; 10 bases map to TRBD2. Germline CDR1 reads SEHNR; CDR2 reads FQNEAQ (reference sequence). The CDR3 contains 13 residues. The V segment lost 5 bases and the J segment 3 bases; nucleotides outside the gene matches: 1. The CDR3 sequence is CASSRLAGYEQYV. In nucleotides, the CDR3 is TGTGCCAGCAGCCGACTAGCGGGCTACGAGCAGTACGTC.

This chain links TRBV4-3 with TRBJ2-1, with 11 nucleotides matching TRBD2. Germline V CDR1 and CDR2: LGHNA, YSLEER. V lost 3 bases and J lost 9; bases outside the gene matches: 10. The CDR3 runs to 16 residues. The CDR3 loop reads CASSQEIAGGRSEQFF. Here the CDR3 DNA reads TGCGCCAGCAGCCAGGAAATAGCGGGAGGGCGTAGTGAGCAGTTCTTC.

The chain carries TRBV11-2 and TRBJ2-1, with 9 bases lining up with TRBD1. The length of the CDR3 is 16 residues. Germline CDR1 and CDR2: SGHAT and FQNNGV. The junction had 10 bases not matched to a gene; V was cut back by 1 base and J by 9 bases. The CDR3 reads CASSLGAGQGPIEQFF. For the CDR3, the DNA is TGTGCCAGCAGCTTAGGCGCGGGACAGGGACCGATTGAGCAGTTCTTC.

In its sample, this clone was seen once. The chain is built from TRBV5-4 and TRBJ2-1; 7 bases are a match to TRBD1. V was pared by 4 bases and J by 9 bases, with 10 bases of the junction left unmatched. There are 14 residues in the CDR3. Germline CDR1 is SGHNT and CDR2 is YYREEE (reference sequence). The CDR3 reads CASSPGTVIGEQFF. The CDR3 region has the DNA TGTGCCAGCAGCCCCGGGACAGTAATTGGTGAGCAGTTCTTC.

The chain carries TRBV4-3 and TRBJ2-3, with a possible D match to TRBD2 (6 bases). The CDR3 runs to 13 residues. V was cut by 1 base and J by 11 bases, with 13 bases left in between. Germline-derived CDR1 and CDR2 are LGHNA and YSLEER. CDR3 sequence (DNA): TGCGCCAGCAGCCAAGTACGGGACTCAAGGCAGTATTTT. Protein sequence: CASSQVRDSRQYF.

The chain combines TRBV19 with TRBJ1-4; a weak D match, TRBD1 (5 bases). Germline loops: CDR1 LNHDA, CDR2 SQIVND (reference sequence). CDR3 length: 15 amino acids. The germline V and J ends were trimmed by 4 bases and 4 bases, with 13 bases remaining between them. This CDR3 reads CASSTLQDYNEKLFF. The CDR3 DNA is TGTGCCAGTAGTACGCTACAGGACTATAATGAAAAACTGTTTTTT.

This chain connects TRBV10-3 to TRBJ1-5; the D gene is possibly TRBD1 (5 bases). CDR1 is ENHRY and CDR2 is SYGVKD in the germline V gene. The germline V and J ends were trimmed by 10 bases and 1 base, with 11 bases remaining between them. The CDR3 has 13 residues. The CDR3 protein is CATQGGSNQPQHF. The CDR3 region has the DNA TGTGCCACCCAGGGTGGGAGCAATCAGCCCCAGCATTTT.

The chain has TRBV19 and TRBJ2-1, with TRBD1 identical over 9 bases. J gave up 2 bases and V 8 bases, and 1 base lay outside the gene matches. CDR3 length: 13 residues. The V gene's germline CDR1 is LNHDA and CDR2 SQIVND (reference sequence). The CDR3 sequence is CASGTGTYNEQFF. The CDR3 nucleotides read TGTGCCAGTGGGACAGGGACCTACAATGAGCAGTTCTTC.

A note on this clone: Other DNA sequences in the sample encode the same CDR3. The chain carries TRBV7-2 and TRBJ2-4; D is possibly TRBD1 (6 bases). Germline V gene sequence: CDR1 SGHTA, CDR2 FQGNSA. The CDR3 covers 12 residues. The V end was cut by 5 bases, the J end by 13 bases, with 15 bases between. CDR3 in DNA: TGTGCCAGCAGCCCGATACAGGGTGTCCAGTACTTC. Its translation is CASSPIQGVQYF.